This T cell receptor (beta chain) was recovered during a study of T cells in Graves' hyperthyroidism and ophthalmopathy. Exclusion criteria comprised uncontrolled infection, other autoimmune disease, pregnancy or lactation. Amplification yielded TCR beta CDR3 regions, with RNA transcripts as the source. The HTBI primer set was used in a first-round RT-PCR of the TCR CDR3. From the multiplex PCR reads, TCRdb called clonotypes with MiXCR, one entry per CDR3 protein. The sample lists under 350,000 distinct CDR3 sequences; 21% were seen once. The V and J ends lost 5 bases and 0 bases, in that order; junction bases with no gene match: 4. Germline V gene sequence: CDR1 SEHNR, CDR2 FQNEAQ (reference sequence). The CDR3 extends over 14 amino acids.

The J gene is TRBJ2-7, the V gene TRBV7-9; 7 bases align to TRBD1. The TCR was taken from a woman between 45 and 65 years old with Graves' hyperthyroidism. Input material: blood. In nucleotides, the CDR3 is TGTGCCAGCAGCCAGACAGGGCTCTCCTACGAGCAGTACTTC. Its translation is CASSQTGLSYEQYF.